The 30 T cell receptor beta chains given below trace back to one sample, sequenced in a study of OX40 agonist ivuxolimab in advanced cancers. This table comes from immunoSEQ multiplex PCR, and its TCRdb copy is limited to in-frame clones, with some not included. The data show roughly 92,000 clones, roughly 89% seen once. Sequences were derived from CD4+ or CD8+ T cells sorted from blood, sampled in a trial of the OX40 agonist ivuxolimab. The source is an adult with an advanced solid tumor such as melanoma, head and neck, liver or kidney cancer.

CDR3 protein: CASSAWTGVGEKLFF. Here the CDR3 DNA reads TGTGCCAGTAGTGCCTGGACAGGGGTCGGGGAAAAACTGTTTTTT. This rearrangement joins TRBV19 to TRBJ1-4; 9 bases agree with TRBD1. Unmatched junction bases numbered 9, after V lost 5 bases and J lost 8 bases. CDR1 and CDR2 from the germline V gene are LNHDA and SQIVND (reference sequence). The CDR3 loop spans 15 amino acids.

V is TRBV6-1 and J is TRBJ1-5; D possibly corresponds to TRBD1 (5 bases). Trimming shortened V by 4 bases and J by 0 bases, and 13 bases separated the two germline ends. Germline lookup yields CDR1 MNHNS and CDR2 SASEGT. The CDR3 is 16 amino acids. CDR3 amino acids: CASSGSGTDSNQPQHF. CDR3 sequence (DNA): TGTGCCAGCAGTGGATCCGGGACGGATAGCAATCAGCCCCAGCATTTT.

The V and J genes are TRBV7-2 and TRBJ1-2, with a possible D match to TRBD1 (6 bases). Per germline, CDR1 SGHTA and CDR2 FQGNSA. This CDR3 region has 13 residues. V lost 7 bases to trimming and J lost 10 bases, with 19 bases between them. The CDR3 DNA is TGTGCCAGCACTAACCTCGGGGGCCATCCCTACACCTTC. Its protein is CASTNLGGHPYTF.

The chain has TRBV11-2 and TRBJ2-5; D uncertain. V lost 2 bases to trimming and J lost 2 bases, with 3 bases between them. Germline assignment: CDR1 SGHAT and CDR2 FQNNGV. The CDR3 totals 12 residues. The CDR3 spells CASSLYQETQYF. CDR3 bases: TGTGCCAGCAGCTTATATCAAGAGACCCAGTACTTC.

Regarding this clone: This sample includes further DNA sequences coding for the same CDR3. The chain is built from TRBV7-2 and TRBJ2-5; TRBD1 aligns across 7 bases. Germline V lookup: CDR1 SGHTA, CDR2 FQGNSA. There are 13 residues in the CDR3. Germline trimming cut 5 bases from V and 1 base from J; bases unmatched to any gene: 1. CDR3 coding DNA: TGTGCCAGCAGCAGGGACAGCCAAGAGACCCAGTACTTC. Its protein is CASSRDSQETQYF. Full variable domain (remainder filled in from reference TRBV7-2 and TRBJ2-5): GAGVSQSPSNKVTEKGKDVELRCDPISGHTALYWYRQSLGQGLEFLIYFQGNSAPDKSGLPSDRFSAERTGGSVSTLTIQRTQQEDSAVYLCASSRDSQETQYFGPGTRLLVL.

On this clone itself: A read error may account for a junction end that differs from germline. The chain uses TRBV7-7 and TRBJ2-3, with TRBD2 matching 9 bases. This CDR3 has 15 residues. Germline V lookup: CDR1 SSHAT, CDR2 FNYEAQ (reference sequence). The CDR3 nucleotides read TGTGCTAGCAGCCGACTAGCGGCCCTCACAGATACGCAGTATTTT. Translation: CASSRLAALTDTQYF.

V and J are TRBV4-3 and TRBJ2-3, with TRBD2 matching 8 bases. Per the germline V gene, CDR1 is LGHNA and CDR2 is YSLEER. This CDR3 has 16 residues. V lost 1 base, J lost 0 bases, and 3 bases stayed unmatched. CDR3 in DNA: TGCGCCAGCAGCCAAGCGACTAGCGACAGCACAGATACGCAGTATTTT. This encodes CASSQATSDSTDTQYF.

In its sample, this clone was seen once. The chain couples TRBV27 to TRBJ2-7, with TRBD2 identical over 9 bases. Germline V gene sequence: CDR1 MNHEY, CDR2 SMNVEV (reference sequence). With 6 bases clipped from V and 0 bases from J, the junction kept 3 bases outside the gene matches. CDR3 length: 14 amino acids. The CDR3 DNA is TGTGCCAGCAGCCGTAGCGGGAGCTCCTACGAGCAGTACTTC. It codes for CASSRSGSSYEQYF.

The DNA for the CDR3 is TGTGCCAGCAGCTTCCGACTAGCGCTCGAGCAGTACTTC. Its translation: CASSFRLALEQYF. The V call is TRBV21-1, the J call TRBJ2-7; the D call TRBD2 from the table was never checked on the DNA. TRBV21-1 is a pseudogene locus. CDR3 length equals 13 residues.

J is TRBJ2-7 and V is TRBV11-3; 11 bases fit TRBD1. Unmatched junction bases numbered 8, after V lost 5 bases and J lost 5 bases. The CDR3 extends over 15 amino acids. Germline CDR1 and CDR2: SGHNT and YENEEA. This CDR3 reads CASSPRTGGKNEQYF. The CDR3 nucleotides are TGTGCCAGCAGCCCCAGGACAGGGGGCAAGAACGAGCAGTACTTC. Drawing the rest from reference TRBV11-3 and TRBJ2-7, the complete variable domain is EAGVVQSPRYKIIEKKQPVAFWCNPISGHNTLYWYLQNLGQGPELLIRYENEEAVDDSQLPKDRFSAERLKGVDSTLKIQPAELGDSAVYLCASSPRTGGKNEQYFGPGTRLTVT.

V gene TRBV10-3 combines with J gene TRBJ2-1, with 9 bases identical to TRBD1. With V trimmed by 6 bases and J by 6 bases, 6 bases remained unmatched. This CDR3 is 14 amino acids long. Germline loops: CDR1 ENHRY, CDR2 SYGVKD. The CDR3 loop is CAIRGLDRGNEQFF. The CDR3 DNA reads as TGTGCCATCAGGGGATTGGACAGGGGCAATGAGCAGTTCTTC.

The CDR3 DNA is TGTGCCAGCAGCTTAGCGGCGACAGGGCAGGTGTCCCACTACGAGCAGTACTTC. It yields the protein CASSLAATGQVSHYEQYF. The rearrangement joins TRBV7-2 to TRBJ2-7, with TRBD1 matching 7 bases. The ends lost 0 bases at V and 3 bases at J; junction bases unmatched: 14. The length of the CDR3 is 18 residues. CDR1 is SGHTA and CDR2 is FQGNSA in the germline V gene.

V and J are TRBV10-3 and TRBJ2-1; TRBD1 matches at 9 bases. Germline CDR1 and CDR2: ENHRY and SYGVKD. Trimming took 2 bases from V and 0 from J; bases not matched to a gene: 17. The CDR3 consists of 21 residues. The CDR3 sequence is CAISETGRGQGFLSSYNEQFF. The CDR3 region has the DNA TGTGCCATCAGTGAGACGGGCCGGGGACAGGGTTTCTTGAGCTCCTACAATGAGCAGTTCTTC.

The table lists this clone with a count of one. This chain links TRBV4-3 with TRBJ1-1; no firm D call. The CDR3 is 13 amino acids. V lost 1 base, J lost 4 bases, and 7 bases lay in between. Germline lookup yields CDR1 LGHNA and CDR2 YSLEER. This chain's CDR3 is CASSQGAATEAFF. CDR3 coding DNA: TGCGCCAGCAGCCAAGGGGCAGCCACTGAAGCTTTCTTT.

This sequence joins TRBV10-3 and TRBJ1-2, with 8 bases matching TRBD1. CDR3 length equals 20 residues. V dropped 3 bases and J dropped 1; count of bases not matched to a gene: 19. Germline V lookup: CDR1 ENHRY, CDR2 SYGVKD. CDR3 bases: TGTGCCATCAGTGACCCGATGCACGGACAGGGAGTAGTAGTTAACTATGGCTACACCTTC. It encodes CAISDPMHGQGVVVNYGYTF.

This rearrangement joins TRBV6-5 to TRBJ1-2; D uncertain. V was shortened by 4 bases and J by 8 bases, with 8 bases between the two germline ends. The germline V gene has CDR1 MNHEY and CDR2 SVGAGI. The length of the CDR3 is 11 residues. CDR3 loop: CASSSGEGYTF. CDR3 in DNA: TGTGCCAGCAGTTCGGGTGAAGGCTACACCTTC.

The chain links TRBV5-4 to TRBJ2-6; TRBD2 is a possible D gene (6 bases). Between the trimmed V and J ends, which lost 4 bases and 0 bases, there was a span of 8 bases. The CDR3 covers 15 residues. The germline V gene encodes CDR1 SGHNT and CDR2 YYREEE (reference sequence). The CDR3 sequence: CASSPAGSGANVLTF. The CDR3 DNA is TGTGCCAGCAGCCCAGCGGGCTCTGGGGCCAACGTCCTGACTTTC.

This clone was recorded only once. The chain carries TRBV6-1 and TRBJ2-4, with 9 bases that match TRBD1. From germline, CDR1 is MNHNS and CDR2 SASEGT. This CDR3 is built from 14 residues. V dropped 6 bases and J dropped 7; count of bases not matched to a gene: 7. The CDR3 loop reads CASRPQDRGNIQYF. The CDR3 nucleotides read TGTGCCAGCAGGCCCCAGGACAGGGGCAACATTCAGTACTTC.

The chain couples TRBV7-3 to TRBJ2-6; 12 bases map to TRBD1. Per germline, CDR1 SGHTA and CDR2 FQGTGA. The ends lost 6 bases at V and 1 base at J; junction bases unmatched: 4. The CDR3 is 17 residues long. The CDR3 loop reads CASSRGQGASGANVLTF. The CDR3 nucleotides read TGTGCCAGCAGTAGGGGACAGGGGGCTTCTGGGGCCAACGTCCTGACTTTC.

The chain is built from TRBV5-4 and TRBJ1-1, with D perhaps matching TRBD1 (6 bases). The CDR3 has 15 amino acids. Germline V gives CDR1 SGHNT, CDR2 YYREEE (reference sequence). Trimming removed 2 bases at V and 0 bases at J, with 11 bases between. CDR3 in amino acids: CASSLTGIMNTEAFF. The DNA for the CDR3 is TGTGCCAGCAGCTTAACAGGGATTATGAACACTGAAGCTTTCTTT.

V and J are TRBV6-1 and TRBJ1-2; D is unclear. This CDR3 contains 15 residues. Germline-derived CDR1 and CDR2 are MNHNS and SASEGT. Between the trimmed V and J ends, which lost 2 bases and 4 bases, there was a span of 14 bases. The CDR3 spells CASSEIRRRAYGYTF. The CDR3 nucleotides read TGTGCCAGCAGTGAAATACGTAGGAGGGCCTATGGCTACACCTTC.

The chain couples TRBV4-1 to TRBJ1-2, with 7 bases identical to TRBD1. CDR3 length: 19 residues. CDR1 is MGHRA and CDR2 is YSYEKL in the germline V gene. Trimming cost V 0 bases and J 3 bases; bases outside gene matches: 16. CDR3 coding DNA: TGCGCCAGCAGCCAAGATAGGGCAGGGGGTGTACGAGGGGACTATGGCTACACCTTC. This gives the protein CASSQDRAGGVRGDYGYTF.

J is TRBJ1-1 and V is TRBV7-9; D is possibly TRBD1 (6 bases). This CDR3 has 14 residues. V was cut by 1 base and J by 4 bases, with 10 bases left in between. Germline CDR1 reads SEHNR; CDR2 reads FQNEAQ (reference sequence). Here the CDR3 reads CASSLGGARTEAFF. The CDR3 DNA follows: TGTGCCAGCAGCTTAGGGGGGGCGCGCACTGAAGCTTTCTTT. Together with reference TRBV7-9 and TRBJ1-1, the CDR3 gives the full variable domain: DTGVSQNPRHKITKRGQNVTFRCDPISEHNRLYWYRQTLGQGPEFLTYFQNEAQLEKSRLLSDRFSAERPKGSFSTLEIQRTEQGDSAMYLCASSLGGARTEAFFGQGTRLTVV.

V and J are TRBV10-2 and TRBJ2-3; 8 bases line up with TRBD2. The junction had 2 bases not matched to a gene; V was cut back by 6 bases and J by 3 bases. The V gene's germline CDR1 is WSHSY and CDR2 SAAADI. The CDR3 length is 13 residues. The CDR3 DNA is TGCGCCAGCAGGGTAGCGGGAACAGATACGCAGTATTTT. The encoded protein is CASRVAGTDTQYF.

This clone has only one observation. This CDR3 is also generated by other DNA sequences in the sample. V gene TRBV5-1 combines with J gene TRBJ2-7; D is perhaps TRBD2 (6 bases). This CDR3 contains 14 residues. The germline V gene encodes CDR1 SGHRS and CDR2 YFSETQ. V lost 3 bases and J 1 base, leaving 11 bases between the germline ends. The chain's CDR3 is CASSSSGQSYEQYF. The DNA for the CDR3 is TGCGCCAGCAGCTCCAGCGGGCAGTCCTACGAGCAGTACTTC.

The chain joins TRBV25-1 to TRBJ2-3; D may be TRBD2 (5 bases). Germline V gene data show CDR1 as MGHDK and CDR2 as SYGVNS. The CDR3 is 16 amino acids. The V gene lost 7 bases and the J gene lost 5 bases, with 22 bases spanning the gap. The CDR3 nucleotides read TGTGCCAGCACCTCCGGGATTGGGAGAGGAAAAGATACGCAGTATTTT. Protein product: CASTSGIGRGKDTQYF. The variable domain in full, with the rest retrieved from reference TRBV25-1 and TRBJ2-3, is EADIYQTPRYLVIGTGKKITLECSQTMGHDKMYWYQQDPGMELHLIHYSYGVNSTEKGDLSSESTVSRIRTEHFPLTLESARPSHTSQYLCASTSGIGRGKDTQYFGPGTRLTVL.

The chain couples TRBV7-2 to TRBJ2-3; D is ambiguous. The V end lost 5 bases, the J end lost 1 base, and 13 bases lay between the germline ends. This CDR3 contains 15 residues. Germline lookup yields CDR1 SGHTA and CDR2 FQGNSA. The CDR3 protein is CASSRTPGGTDTQYF. The CDR3 DNA follows: TGTGCCAGCAGCCGGACCCCGGGTGGCACAGATACGCAGTATTTT.

The CDR3 bases are TGTGCCAGCAGCCGAGGGCCATACACAGATACGCAGTATTTT. Protein product: CASSRGPYTDTQYF. The rearrangement joins TRBV7-2 to TRBJ2-3; a possible D gene is TRBD2 (5 bases). Germline CDR1 and CDR2: SGHTA and FQGNSA. CDR3 length: 14 residues. The germline V and J ends were trimmed by 5 bases and 2 bases, with 11 bases remaining between them.

The chain employs TRBV11-3 and TRBJ1-1; D uncertain. Germline V gene lookup returns CDR1 SGHNT and CDR2 YENEEA. V gave up 6 bases and J gave up 3 bases, with 5 bases separating them. The CDR3 is 11 residues long. The CDR3 region has the DNA TGTGCCAGCAGTCTAGACACTGAAGCTTTCTTT. This sequence encodes CASSLDTEAFF.

This chain links TRBV27 with TRBJ1-4; D is undetermined. Germline V gene sequence: CDR1 MNHEY, CDR2 SMNVEV (reference sequence). This CDR3 has 14 amino acids. The ends were cut back, 6 bases at V and 0 bases at J, with 8 bases in the middle. CDR3 coding DNA: TGTGCCAGCAGCCGGTTTGCAACTAATGAAAAACTGTTTTTT. It codes for CASSRFATNEKLFF. Looking up the rest from reference TRBV27 and TRBJ1-4 gives the full variable domain: EAQVTQNPRYLITVTGKKLTVTCSQNMNHEYMSWYRQDPGLGLRQIYYSMNVEVTDKGDVPEGYKVSRKEKRNFPLILESPSPNQTSLYFCASSRFATNEKLFFGSGTQLSVL.